These 5 T cell receptor beta chains share one sample of origin, sequenced in a study of identical twins. MiXCR, run by TCRdb on the 5' RACE reads, gives a single entry per CDR3 protein. In the table there are more than 250,000 distinct CDR3 sequences, about 8% of which are singletons. These data were also reused for a study on yellow fever vaccine responses in identical twins.

Sequences were obtained from memory (CD45RO+) T cells sorted from blood. The source is a woman aged 18-29 years in good health.

This chain links TRBV6-1 with TRBJ2-1, with a possible D match to TRBD1 (6 bases). This CDR3 spans 13 amino acids. V was cut by 7 bases and J by 7 bases, with 14 bases left in between. CDR1 is MNHNS and CDR2 is SASEGT in the germline V gene. CDR3 nucleotides: TGTGCCAGCACCGGGTTTAGGGGGAATGAGCAGTTCTTC. Translating gives CASTGFRGNEQFF.

This clonotype has only a few counts. V and J are TRBV20-1 and TRBJ1-6; D remains unclear. CDR3 length equals 14 residues. Germline CDR1 is DFQATT and CDR2 is SNEGSKA (reference sequence). Trimming cost V 3 bases and J 8 bases, with 14 bases left between them. The CDR3, as DNA: TGCAGTGCTAGGGTACCGGGCGCTGATTCACCCCTCCACTTT. Amino acid sequence: CSARVPGADSPLHF.

This clonotype has a handful of counts. The chain links TRBV20-1 to TRBJ2-5, with TRBD2 identical over 9 bases. Germline V lookup: CDR1 DFQATT, CDR2 SNEGSKA (reference sequence). The CDR3 runs 16 residues. V gave up 0 bases and J gave up 3 bases; unmatched junction bases: 8. CDR3 amino acids: CSARDAQRGDKETQYF. The DNA for the CDR3 is TGCAGTGCTAGAGATGCCCAGCGGGGGGATAAAGAGACCCAGTACTTC.

The chain recombines TRBV5-5 with TRBJ1-1; a possible D gene is TRBD1 (6 bases). V dropped 4 bases and J dropped 0 bases, with 10 bases sitting between them. The germline gives CDR1 SGHKS, CDR2 YYEKEE (reference sequence). This CDR3 spans 14 amino acids. The CDR3 nucleotides are TGTGCCAGCAGCAAGACAGGATTGAACACTGAAGCTTTCTTT. As protein: CASSKTGLNTEAFF.

This clonotype was observed a handful of times. The chain joins TRBV27 to TRBJ2-7; perhaps D is TRBD1 or TRBD2 (6 bases each). CDR1 and CDR2 (germline): MNHEY, SMNVEV (reference sequence). The V end was cut by 5 bases, the J end by 7 bases, with 21 bases between. This CDR3 region has 15 residues. In DNA, the CDR3 is TGTGCCAGCAGTCTAAAGGGGGGTCTGATTTGGGAGCAGTACTTC. Its protein is CASSLKGGLIWEQYF.